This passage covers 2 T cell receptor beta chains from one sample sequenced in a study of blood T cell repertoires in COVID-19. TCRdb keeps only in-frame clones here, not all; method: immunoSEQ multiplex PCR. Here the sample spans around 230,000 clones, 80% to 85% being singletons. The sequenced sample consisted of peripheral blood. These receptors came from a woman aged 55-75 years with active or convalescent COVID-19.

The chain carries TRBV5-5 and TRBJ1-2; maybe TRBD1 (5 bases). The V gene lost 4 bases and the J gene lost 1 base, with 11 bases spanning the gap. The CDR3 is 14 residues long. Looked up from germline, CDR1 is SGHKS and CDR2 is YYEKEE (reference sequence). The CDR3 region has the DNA TGTGCCAGCAGCCCGTGGCAGGGTAACTATGGCTACACCTTC. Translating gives CASSPWQGNYGYTF.

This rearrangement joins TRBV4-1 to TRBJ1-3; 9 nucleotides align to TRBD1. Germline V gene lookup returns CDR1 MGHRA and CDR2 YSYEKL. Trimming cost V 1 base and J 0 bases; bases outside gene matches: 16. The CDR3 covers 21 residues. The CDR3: CASSQGPPQATGGNSGNTIYF. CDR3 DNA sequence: TGCGCCAGCAGCCAAGGACCCCCACAAGCGACAGGGGGAAACTCTGGAAACACCATATATTTT.